This T cell receptor beta chain was observed in a study of beta chain features in type 1 diabetes. Remarks on this clone: Its antigen is unidentified.

The V gene end was trimmed by 5 bases and the J gene end by 6 bases; junction bases not matched to a gene: 7. Per the germline V gene, CDR1 is SGHTA and CDR2 is FQGNSA. The CDR3 covers 13 residues. Regarding the study as a whole: Moderate yet significant TCRB CDR3 shortening was seen in Type 1 diabetes patients in all four CD4+ subsets. Reads derived from cDNA could over-represent cells showing high TCR expression.

The isolated RNA, all of it, was reverse transcribed, so expressed TCRB transcripts were what got sequenced. TCRdb's table, derived via immunoSEQ multiplex PCR, lists solely in-frame clones and lacks some. The sample holds 500,000 to 850,000 clones; over 11% are singletons and the top ten take approximately 0.043%. Purity (above 98%) was reached by all sorted populations. The chain couples TRBV7-2 to TRBJ2-7; 7 positions match TRBD2. The sequence was collected from a man aged 18-30 years with type 1 diabetes. Sequenced input: naive CD4+ T cells from blood. The DNA for the CDR3 is TGTGCCAGCAGCACGACTAGCTTGGTCGAGCAGTACTTC. Translated: CASSTTSLVEQYF.